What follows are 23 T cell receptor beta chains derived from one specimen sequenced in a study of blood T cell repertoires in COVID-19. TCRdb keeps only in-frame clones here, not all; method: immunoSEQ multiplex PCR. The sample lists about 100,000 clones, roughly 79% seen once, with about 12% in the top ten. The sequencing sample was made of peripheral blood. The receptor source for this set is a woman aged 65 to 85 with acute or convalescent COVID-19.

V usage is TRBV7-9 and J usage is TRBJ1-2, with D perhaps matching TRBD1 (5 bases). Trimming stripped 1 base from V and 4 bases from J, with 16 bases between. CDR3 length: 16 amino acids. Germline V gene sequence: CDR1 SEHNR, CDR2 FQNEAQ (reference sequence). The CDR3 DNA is TGTGCCAGCAGCTTAGTAGGCGGGGGTTACGGCTATGGCTACACCTTC. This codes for CASSLVGGGYGYGYTF.

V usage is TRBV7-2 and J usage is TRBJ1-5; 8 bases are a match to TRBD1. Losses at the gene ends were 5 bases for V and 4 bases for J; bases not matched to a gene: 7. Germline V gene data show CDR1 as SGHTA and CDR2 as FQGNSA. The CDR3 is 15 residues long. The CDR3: CASSPGTGLNQPQHF. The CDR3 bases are TGTGCCAGCAGCCCCGGGACAGGATTAAATCAGCCCCAGCATTTT.

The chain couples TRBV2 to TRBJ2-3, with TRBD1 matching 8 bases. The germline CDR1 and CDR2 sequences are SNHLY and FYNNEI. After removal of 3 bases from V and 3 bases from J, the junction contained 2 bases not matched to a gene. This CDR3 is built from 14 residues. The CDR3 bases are TGTGCCAGCAGTGAGGACAGGGTGACAGATACGCAGTATTTT. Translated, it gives CASSEDRVTDTQYF.

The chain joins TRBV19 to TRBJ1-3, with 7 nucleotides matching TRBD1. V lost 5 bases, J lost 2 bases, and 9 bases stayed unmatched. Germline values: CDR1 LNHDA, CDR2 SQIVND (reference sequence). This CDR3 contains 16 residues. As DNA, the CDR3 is TGTGCCAGTAGTGGAACCGGGACAGAGACTGGAAACACCATATATTTT. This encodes CASSGTGTETGNTIYF.

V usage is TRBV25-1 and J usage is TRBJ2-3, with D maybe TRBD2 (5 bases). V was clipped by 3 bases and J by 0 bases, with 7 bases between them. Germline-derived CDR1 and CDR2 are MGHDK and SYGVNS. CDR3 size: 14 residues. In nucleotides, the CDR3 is TGTGCCAGCAGTGAGACTACTAGCACAGATACGCAGTATTTT. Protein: CASSETTSTDTQYF.

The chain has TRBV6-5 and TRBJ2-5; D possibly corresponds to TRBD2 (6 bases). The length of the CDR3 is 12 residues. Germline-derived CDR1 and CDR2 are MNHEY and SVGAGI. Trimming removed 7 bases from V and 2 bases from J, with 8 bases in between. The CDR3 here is CASTGGQETQYF. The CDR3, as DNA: TGTGCCAGCACCGGAGGGCAAGAGACCCAGTACTTC.

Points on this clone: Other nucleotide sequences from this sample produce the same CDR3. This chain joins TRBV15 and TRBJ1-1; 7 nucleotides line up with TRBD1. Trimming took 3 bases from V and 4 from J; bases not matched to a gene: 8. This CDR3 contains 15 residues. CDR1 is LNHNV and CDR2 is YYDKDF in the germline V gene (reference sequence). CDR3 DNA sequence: TGTGCCACCAGCAGTGGCCGACAGGGCCGCACTGAAGCTTTCTTT. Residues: CATSSGRQGRTEAFF.

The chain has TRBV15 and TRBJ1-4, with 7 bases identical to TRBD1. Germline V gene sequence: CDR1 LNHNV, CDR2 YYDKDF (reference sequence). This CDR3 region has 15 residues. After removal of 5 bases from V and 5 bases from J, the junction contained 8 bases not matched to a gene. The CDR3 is CATSGGQAMNEKLFF. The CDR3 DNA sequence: TGTGCCACCAGCGGAGGACAGGCCATGAATGAAAAACTGTTTTTT.

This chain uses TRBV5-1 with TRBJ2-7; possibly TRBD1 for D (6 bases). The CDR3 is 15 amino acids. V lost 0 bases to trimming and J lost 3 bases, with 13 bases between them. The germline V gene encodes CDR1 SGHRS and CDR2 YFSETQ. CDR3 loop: CASSLVSSGDYEQYF. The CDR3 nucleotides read TGCGCCAGCAGCTTGGTGTCCTCAGGGGACTACGAGCAGTACTTC.

CDR3 residues: CATSGGFSTDTQYF. DNA for the CDR3: TGTGCCACCTCGGGGGGATTCAGCACAGATACGCAGTATTTT. The V and J genes are TRBV28 and TRBJ2-3; 7 nucleotides align to TRBD2. CDR3 length equals 14 residues. CDR1 MDHEN and CDR2 SYDVKM come from the germline V gene. The V and J ends lost 10 bases and 0 bases, in that order; junction bases with no gene match: 7.

The CDR3 region is CASSYSSTGSAGYTF. Written as DNA, the CDR3 is TGTGCCAGCAGTTACTCGAGCACAGGGTCGGCTGGCTACACCTTC. The gene calls are TRBV6-2 or TRBV6-3 and TRBJ1-2; possible D gene TRBD1, 6 bases. V lost 0 bases and J lost 7, with 15 bases in between. The CDR3 has 15 residues. The V gene's germline CDR1 is MNHEY and CDR2 SVGEGT.

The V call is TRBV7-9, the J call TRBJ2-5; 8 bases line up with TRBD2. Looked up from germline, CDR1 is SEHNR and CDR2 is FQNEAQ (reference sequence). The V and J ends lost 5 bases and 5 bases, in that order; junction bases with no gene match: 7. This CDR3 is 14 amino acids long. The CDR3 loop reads CASSRTGGGETQYF. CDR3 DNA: TGTGCCAGCAGCCGGACGGGCGGGGGGGAGACCCAGTACTTC.

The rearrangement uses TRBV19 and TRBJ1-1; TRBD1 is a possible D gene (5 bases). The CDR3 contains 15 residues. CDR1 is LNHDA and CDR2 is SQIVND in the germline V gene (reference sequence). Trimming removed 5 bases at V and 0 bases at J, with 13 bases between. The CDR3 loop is CASSFGGLMNTEAFF. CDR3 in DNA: TGTGCCAGTAGTTTTGGGGGGTTAATGAACACTGAAGCTTTCTTT.

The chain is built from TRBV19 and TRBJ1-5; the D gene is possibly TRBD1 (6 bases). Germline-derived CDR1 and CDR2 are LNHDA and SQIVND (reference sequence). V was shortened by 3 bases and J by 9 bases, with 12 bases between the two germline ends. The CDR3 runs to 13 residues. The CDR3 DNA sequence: TGTGCCAGTAGTATCAGGGGAAGAGGGCCCCAGCATTTT. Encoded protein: CASSIRGRGPQHF.

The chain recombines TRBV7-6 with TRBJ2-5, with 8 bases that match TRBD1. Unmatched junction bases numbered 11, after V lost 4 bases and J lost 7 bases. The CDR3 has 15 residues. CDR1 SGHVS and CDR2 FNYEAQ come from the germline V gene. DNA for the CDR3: TGTGCCAGCAGCTCTGACAGGGGATCCCAGAGGACCCAGTACTTC. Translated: CASSSDRGSQRTQYF.

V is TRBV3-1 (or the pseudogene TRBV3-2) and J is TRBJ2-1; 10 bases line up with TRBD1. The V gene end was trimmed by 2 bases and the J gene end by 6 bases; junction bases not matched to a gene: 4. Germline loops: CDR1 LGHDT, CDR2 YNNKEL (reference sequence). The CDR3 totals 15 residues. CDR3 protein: CASSQLTGGGNEQFF. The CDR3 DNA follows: TGTGCCAGCAGCCAATTGACAGGGGGCGGCAATGAGCAGTTCTTC.

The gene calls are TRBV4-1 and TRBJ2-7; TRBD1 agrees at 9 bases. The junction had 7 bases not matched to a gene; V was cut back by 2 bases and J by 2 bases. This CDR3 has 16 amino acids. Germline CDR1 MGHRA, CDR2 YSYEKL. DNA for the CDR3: TGCGCCAGCAGCCAACCCGGGACAGGGTTGCCCTACGAGCAGTACTTC. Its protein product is CASSQPGTGLPYEQYF.

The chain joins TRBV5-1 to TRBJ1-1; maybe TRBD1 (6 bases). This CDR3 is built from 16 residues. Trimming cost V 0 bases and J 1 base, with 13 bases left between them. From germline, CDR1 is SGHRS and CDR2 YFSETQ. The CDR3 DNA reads TGCGCCAGCAGCTTGGTCGCCGGGACATCGAACACTGAAGCTTTCTTT. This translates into CASSLVAGTSNTEAFF.

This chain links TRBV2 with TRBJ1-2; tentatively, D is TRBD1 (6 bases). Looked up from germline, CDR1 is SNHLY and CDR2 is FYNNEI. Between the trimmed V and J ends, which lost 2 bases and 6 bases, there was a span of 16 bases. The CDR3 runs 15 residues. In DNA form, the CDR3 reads TGTGCCAGCAGTGAATTGGACAGCGGGGCCCATGGCTACACCTTC. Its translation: CASSELDSGAHGYTF.

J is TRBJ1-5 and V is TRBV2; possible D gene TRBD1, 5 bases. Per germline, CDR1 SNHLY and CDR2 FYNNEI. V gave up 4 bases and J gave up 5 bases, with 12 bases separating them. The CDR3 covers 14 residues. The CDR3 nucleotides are TGTGCCAGCAGTGGACAGACTTCCTATCAGCCCCAGCATTTT. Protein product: CASSGQTSYQPQHF.

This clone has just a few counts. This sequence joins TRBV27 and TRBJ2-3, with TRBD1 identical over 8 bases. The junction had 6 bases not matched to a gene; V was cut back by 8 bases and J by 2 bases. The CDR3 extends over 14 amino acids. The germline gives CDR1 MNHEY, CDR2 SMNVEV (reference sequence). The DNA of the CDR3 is TGTGCCAGCGCCCAGGACAGGGTCACAGATACGCAGTATTTT. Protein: CASAQDRVTDTQYF.

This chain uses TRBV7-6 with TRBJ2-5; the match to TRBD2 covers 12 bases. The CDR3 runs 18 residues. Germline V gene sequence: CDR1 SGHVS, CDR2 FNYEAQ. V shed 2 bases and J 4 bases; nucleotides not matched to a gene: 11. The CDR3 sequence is CASSLLPTSGGPGETQYF. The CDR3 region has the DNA TGTGCCAGCAGCTTACTCCCAACTAGCGGGGGGCCCGGAGAGACCCAGTACTTC.

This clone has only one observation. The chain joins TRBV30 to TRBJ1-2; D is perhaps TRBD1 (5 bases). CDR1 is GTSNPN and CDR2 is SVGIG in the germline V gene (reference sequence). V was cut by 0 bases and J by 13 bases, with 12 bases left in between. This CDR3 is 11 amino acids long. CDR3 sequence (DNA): TGTGCCTGGAGTGTAGGAGGGGCCCGCACCTTC. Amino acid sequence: CAWSVGGARTF.